These 24 T cell receptor beta chains were sequenced from one sample in a study of blood T cell repertoires in COVID-19. The method was immunoSEQ multiplex PCR; TCRdb's version includes in-frame clones alone and lacks a portion of them. The sample lists more than 150,000 clones, 70% to 90% seen once, with roughly 20% in the top ten. Sequencing used peripheral blood. The receptors shown here come from a man aged 65 to 85 with active or convalescent COVID-19.

The chain recombines TRBV5-4 with TRBJ2-7; 7 bases are a match to TRBD2. Germline-derived CDR1 and CDR2 are SGHNT and YYREEE (reference sequence). This CDR3 is built from 15 residues. J was trimmed by 6 bases and V by 1 base; bases with no gene match: 10. The CDR3 spells CASSLPAGKSAEQYF. In DNA, the CDR3 is TGTGCCAGCAGCTTGCCAGCGGGGAAGTCCGCCGAGCAGTACTTC. Filled out from reference TRBV5-4 and TRBJ2-7, the complete variable domain reads ETGVTQSPTHLIKTRGQQVTLRCSSQSGHNTVSWYQQALGQGPQFIFQYYREEENGRGNFPPRFSGLQFPNYSSELNVNALELDDSALYLCASSLPAGKSAEQYFGPGTRLTVT.

The CDR3 DNA is TGTGCCAGCAGTCCCACGGGGGAAGCTTTCTTT. This sequence encodes CASSPTGEAFF. The V call is TRBV6-5, the J call TRBJ1-1; D call uncertain. The CDR3 is 11 amino acids. The V gene lost 5 bases and the J gene lost 8 bases, with 9 bases spanning the gap. The germline gives CDR1 MNHEY, CDR2 SVGAGI.

The V gene is TRBV30, the J gene TRBJ1-5, with D hard to call. The germline CDR1 and CDR2 sequences are GTSNPN and SVGIG (reference sequence). CDR3 size: 15 residues. V lost 0 bases, J lost 5 bases, and 14 bases lay in between. The CDR3 protein is CAWSVGSTGDQPQHF. Written as DNA, the CDR3 is TGTGCCTGGAGTGTAGGGTCAACCGGGGATCAGCCCCAGCATTTT.

This clone occurred once. This sequence joins TRBV5-1 and TRBJ1-4; 8 positions match TRBD1. CDR1 is SGHRS and CDR2 is YFSETQ in the germline V gene. The CDR3 covers 16 residues. Unmatched junction bases numbered 6, after V lost 4 bases and J lost 1 base. The CDR3 DNA sequence: TGCGCCAGCAGCAACTCAGGACAGGGAACTAATGAAAAACTGTTTTTT. Amino acid sequence: CASSNSGQGTNEKLFF.

The J gene is TRBJ2-7, the V gene TRBV7-6; D is possibly TRBD1 (6 bases). CDR3 size: 16 residues. Germline V lookup: CDR1 SGHVS, CDR2 FNYEAQ. V lost 0 bases and J 0 bases, leaving 12 bases between the germline ends. CDR3 in amino acids: CASSLAGGASSYEQYF. In DNA form, the CDR3 reads TGTGCCAGCAGCTTAGCAGGGGGAGCGAGCTCCTACGAGCAGTACTTC. The variable domain in full, with the rest retrieved from reference TRBV7-6 and TRBJ2-7, is GAGVSQSPRYKVTKRGQDVALRCDPISGHVSLYWYRQALGQGPEFLTYFNYEAQQDKSGLPNDRFSAERPEGSISTLTIQRTEQRDSAMYRCASSLAGGASSYEQYFGPGTRLTVT.

The chain recombines TRBV18 with TRBJ1-1, with D maybe TRBD1 (6 bases). The CDR3 has 16 amino acids. Trimming removed 5 bases from V and 6 bases from J, with 22 bases in between. Germline lookup yields CDR1 KGHSH and CDR2 LQKENI. Here the CDR3 DNA reads TGTGCCAGCTCATTTCTCCACAGGGAAGGAACGCCTGAAGCTTTCTTT. Its protein is CASSFLHREGTPEAFF.

The chain carries TRBV4-3 and TRBJ2-1; 10 positions agree with TRBD2. The CDR3 extends over 16 amino acids. V dropped 0 bases and J dropped 9; count of bases not matched to a gene: 8. The germline gives CDR1 LGHNA, CDR2 YSLEER. The CDR3 nucleotides read TGCGCCAGCAGCCAAGAGCTAGCGGGAGTGGGCGGTGAGCAGTTCTTC. Its translation is CASSQELAGVGGEQFF.

This clone occurred once. The gene calls are TRBV3-1 (or the pseudogene TRBV3-2) and TRBJ2-7; 7 bases align to TRBD2. Germline-derived CDR1 and CDR2 are LGHDT and YNNKEL (reference sequence). The CDR3 totals 16 residues. V lost 4 bases to trimming and J lost 0 bases; unmatched junction nucleotides: 9. The CDR3 DNA reads TGTGCCAGCAGCCGCTCGCTAGCGGCGTTCTCCTACGAGCAGTACTTC. Translating it yields CASSRSLAAFSYEQYF.

This chain connects TRBV28 to TRBJ1-5; D remains unclear. Germline lookup yields CDR1 MDHEN and CDR2 SYDVKM. Trimming stripped 2 bases from V and 3 bases from J, with 8 bases between. The CDR3 has 14 residues. CDR3: CASSLPVVNQPQHF. As DNA, the CDR3 is TGTGCCAGCAGTTTACCGGTGGTCAATCAGCCCCAGCATTTT.

The chain joins TRBV29-1 to TRBJ2-7, with 7 positions matching TRBD1. Unmatched junction bases numbered 8, after V lost 2 bases and J lost 4 bases. The CDR3 runs to 14 residues. Germline CDR1 is SQVTM and CDR2 is ANQGSEA. The CDR3 DNA follows: TGCAGCGTTGAATTAGGGGACAGTCGTTACGAGCAGTACTTC. This translates into CSVELGDSRYEQYF.

J is TRBJ1-4 and V is TRBV6-2 or TRBV6-3; D is perhaps TRBD1 (5 bases). There are 15 residues in the CDR3. Germline CDR1 reads MNHEY; CDR2 reads SVGEGT. Trimming took off 6 bases at V and 4 bases at J, with 15 bases between the two ends. The CDR3 DNA reads TGTGCCAGCAGCCCGAGGAGGGGAGTTAATGAAAAACTGTTTTTT. Amino acids: CASSPRRGVNEKLFF.

Only a few counts were recorded for this clone. V is TRBV7-8 and J is TRBJ1-2; D call uncertain. Trimming cost V 4 bases and J 7 bases, with 13 bases left between them. The V gene's germline CDR1 is SGHVS and CDR2 FQNEAQ. The CDR3 runs 13 residues. As DNA, the CDR3 is TGTGCCAGCAGCTCACCGTATGAGATTGGCTACACCTTC. Protein sequence: CASSSPYEIGYTF.

This clone was seen a few times. The chain has TRBV18 and TRBJ2-5; TRBD2 might be the D (6 bases). Trimming pared 5 bases from V and 5 bases from J, leaving 21 bases between. CDR3 length: 16 amino acids. Per the germline V gene, CDR1 is KGHSH and CDR2 is LQKENI. The CDR3 nucleotides read TGTGCCAGCTCATCAACCGGGACTCTGACCGTGGAGACCCAGTACTTC. This encodes CASSSTGTLTVETQYF.

The rearrangement joins TRBV24-1 to TRBJ1-4; D uncertain. V was shortened by 3 bases and J by 4 bases, with 11 bases between the two germline ends. From germline, CDR1 is KGHDR and CDR2 SFDVKD. The CDR3 spans 15 residues. The CDR3 bases are TGTGCCACCAGTGATGTTGGAACGGGTAATGAAAAACTGTTTTTT. It translates to CATSDVGTGNEKLFF.

V and J are TRBV18 and TRBJ2-7, with 7 bases that match TRBD1. In germline, CDR1 is KGHSH, CDR2 LQKENI. The CDR3 runs 14 residues. J was trimmed by 6 bases and V by 4 bases; bases with no gene match: 9. CDR3 residues: CASSLYDRVGEQYF. The CDR3 coding sequence is TGTGCCAGCTCACTATATGACAGGGTAGGCGAGCAGTACTTC.

This clone has more than one count but fewer than ten. This chain links TRBV6-6 with TRBJ2-7, with 14 bases fitting TRBD2. The CDR3 has 15 residues. Germline V gene sequence: CDR1 MNHNY, CDR2 SVGAGI (reference sequence). V dropped 6 bases and J dropped 5; count of bases not matched to a gene: 6. CDR3 DNA: TGTGCCAGCAGGCTCGGGACTAGCGGGAGTCACGAGCAGTACTTC. Translating gives CASRLGTSGSHEQYF.

The chain joins TRBV5-4 to TRBJ2-2; a possible D gene is TRBD2 (6 bases). The V gene lost 0 bases and the J gene lost 0 bases, with 9 bases spanning the gap. CDR3 length: 16 residues. The V gene's germline CDR1 is SGHNT and CDR2 YYREEE (reference sequence). The CDR3: CASSLVGGSNTGELFF. In DNA form, the CDR3 reads TGTGCCAGCAGCTTGGTGGGGGGATCGAACACCGGGGAGCTGTTTTTT.

The genes are TRBV10-2 and TRBJ1-5, with D unresolved. CDR3 length: 14 amino acids. The germline CDR1 and CDR2 sequences are WSHSY and SAAADI. Trimming took off 0 bases at V and 11 bases at J, with 14 bases between the two ends. CDR3 loop: CASSESTRSGTQHF. The CDR3 region has the DNA TGCGCCAGCAGTGAGTCTACCAGGTCCGGGACCCAGCATTTT.

This chain connects TRBV11-2 to TRBJ2-7; D is possibly TRBD2 (6 bases). The CDR3 has 15 amino acids. V lost 8 bases and J lost 0, with 17 bases in between. CDR1 is SGHAT and CDR2 is FQNNGV in the germline V gene. The CDR3 DNA reads TGTGCCAGCGGAGTCCTGGGGGGTCACTCCTACGAGCAGTACTTC. It is translated as CASGVLGGHSYEQYF.

Comments on this clone: The sample has other DNA sequences that encode this CDR3 too. The J gene is TRBJ2-1, the V gene TRBV19; 12 bases fit TRBD1. Germline loops: CDR1 LNHDA, CDR2 SQIVND (reference sequence). The CDR3 loop spans 16 amino acids. J lost 8 bases, V lost 5 bases, and 10 bases had no gene match. CDR3 DNA sequence: TGTGCCAGTAGTGACCCCGGGACAGGGGGCATCGATGAGCAGTTCTTC. This codes for CASSDPGTGGIDEQFF.

The chain recombines TRBV5-1 with TRBJ2-2; 8 bases fit TRBD2. In germline, CDR1 is SGHRS, CDR2 YFSETQ. Trimming removed 2 bases from V and 6 bases from J; junction bases left unmatched: 3. CDR3 size: 14 residues. The CDR3 bases are TGCGCCAGCAGCTTTAGCGGGAATTCCGGGGAGCTGTTTTTT. Its protein product is CASSFSGNSGELFF. Looking up the rest from reference TRBV5-1 and TRBJ2-2 gives the full variable domain: KAGVTQTPRYLIKTRGQQVTLSCSPISGHRSVSWYQQTPGQGLQFLFEYFSETQRNKGNFPGRFSGRQFSNSRSEMNVSTLELGDSALYLCASSFSGNSGELFFGEGSRLTVL.

The rearrangement uses TRBV28 and TRBJ1-2, with unresolved D. This CDR3 region has 11 residues. Germline V CDR1 and CDR2: MDHEN, SYDVKM. Trimming cost V 8 bases and J 3 bases, with 7 bases left between them. The CDR3 reads CASGPDYGYTF. DNA for the CDR3: TGTGCCAGCGGCCCAGACTATGGCTACACCTTC.

This clone was detected many times. The CDR3 DNA is TGTGCCAGCAGCTTCGCACAGAACACAGATACGCAGTATTTT. Translation: CASSFAQNTDTQYF. V is TRBV7-2 and J is TRBJ2-3; D is ambiguous. Per the germline V gene, CDR1 is SGHTA and CDR2 is FQGNSA. V lost 3 bases to trimming and J lost 2 bases, with 9 bases between them. This CDR3 region has 14 residues.

The J gene is TRBJ1-5, the V gene TRBV5-1, with 7 bases identical to TRBD1. Germline V gene lookup returns CDR1 SGHRS and CDR2 YFSETQ. The J segment lost 7 bases and the V segment lost 4 bases, leaving 5 bases of the junction unmatched. This CDR3 region has 13 residues. In nucleotides, the CDR3 is TGCGCCAGCAGCCTGGGGACAGAACAGCCCCAGCATTTT. Residues: CASSLGTEQPQHF.